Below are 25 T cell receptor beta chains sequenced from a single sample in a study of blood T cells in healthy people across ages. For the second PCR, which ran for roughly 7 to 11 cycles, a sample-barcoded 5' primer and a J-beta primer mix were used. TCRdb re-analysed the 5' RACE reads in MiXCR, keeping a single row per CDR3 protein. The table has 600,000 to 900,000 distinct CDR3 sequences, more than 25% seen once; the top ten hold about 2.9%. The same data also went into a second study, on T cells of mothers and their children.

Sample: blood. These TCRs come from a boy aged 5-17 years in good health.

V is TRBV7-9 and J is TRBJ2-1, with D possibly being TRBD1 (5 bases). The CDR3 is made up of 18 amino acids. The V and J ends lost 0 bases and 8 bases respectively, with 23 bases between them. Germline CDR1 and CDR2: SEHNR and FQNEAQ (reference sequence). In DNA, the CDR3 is TGTGCCAGCAGCTTAGCCCCTTCTCCCCGCGGACAACGGGATGAGCAGTTCTTC. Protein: CASSLAPSPRGQRDEQFF.

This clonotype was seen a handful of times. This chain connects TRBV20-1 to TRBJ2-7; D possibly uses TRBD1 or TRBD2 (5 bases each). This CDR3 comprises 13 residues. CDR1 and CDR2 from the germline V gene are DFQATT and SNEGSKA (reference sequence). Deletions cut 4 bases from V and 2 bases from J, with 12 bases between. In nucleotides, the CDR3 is TGCAGTGCTATTGGGACGGATCCCTACGAGCAGTACTTC. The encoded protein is CSAIGTDPYEQYF.

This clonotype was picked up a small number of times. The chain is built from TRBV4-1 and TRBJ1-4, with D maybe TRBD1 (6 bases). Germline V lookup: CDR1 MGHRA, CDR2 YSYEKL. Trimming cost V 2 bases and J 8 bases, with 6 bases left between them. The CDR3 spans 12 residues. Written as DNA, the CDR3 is TGCGCCAGCAGCCAAACAGGGGAAAAACTGTTTTTT. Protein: CASSQTGEKLFF.

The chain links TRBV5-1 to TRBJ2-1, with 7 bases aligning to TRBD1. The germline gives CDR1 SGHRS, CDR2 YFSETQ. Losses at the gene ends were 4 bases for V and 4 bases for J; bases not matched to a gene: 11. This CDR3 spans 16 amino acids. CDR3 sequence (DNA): TGCGCCAGCAGCCAAAAACAGGGGCTACCATACAATGAGCAGTTCTTC. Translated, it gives CASSQKQGLPYNEQFF.

The CDR3 spells CSVELRTNEQFF. CDR3 nucleotides: TGCAGCGTTGAATTGAGGACCAATGAGCAGTTCTTC. The V call is TRBV29-1, the J call TRBJ2-5; D is unresolved. The J call may be wrong; the DNA end is better matched by TRBJ2-1. The CDR3 is made up of 12 amino acids. CDR1 SQVTM and CDR2 ANQGSEA come from the germline V gene.

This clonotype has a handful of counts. As DNA, the CDR3 is TGTGCCAGCTCACCACTACAGGGAACCTACGAGCAGTACTTC. Translation gives CASSPLQGTYEQYF. The chain recombines TRBV18 with TRBJ2-1; possible D gene TRBD1, 6 bases. The J call is in doubt because the DNA end fits TRBJ2-7 better. Germline V gene sequence: CDR1 KGHSH, CDR2 LQKENI. There are 14 residues in the CDR3.

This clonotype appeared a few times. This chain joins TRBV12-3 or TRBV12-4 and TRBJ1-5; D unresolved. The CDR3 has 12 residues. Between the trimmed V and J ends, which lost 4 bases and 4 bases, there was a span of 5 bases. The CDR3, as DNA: TGTGCCAGCAGTTCCCAGAATCAGCCCCAGCATTTT. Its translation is CASSSQNQPQHF.

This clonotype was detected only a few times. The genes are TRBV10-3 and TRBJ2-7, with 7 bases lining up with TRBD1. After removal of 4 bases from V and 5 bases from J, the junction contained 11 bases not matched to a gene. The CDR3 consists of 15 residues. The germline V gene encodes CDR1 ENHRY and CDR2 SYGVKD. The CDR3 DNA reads TGTGCCATCAGTGGCCTCACAGGGGCGGTAGACGAGCAGTACTTC. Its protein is CAISGLTGAVDEQYF.

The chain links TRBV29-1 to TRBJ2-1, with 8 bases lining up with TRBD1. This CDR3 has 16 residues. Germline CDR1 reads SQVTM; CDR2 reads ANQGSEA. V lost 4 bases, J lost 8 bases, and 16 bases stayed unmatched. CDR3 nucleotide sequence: TGCAGCGTTGCCGGTACCCTTCGGACAGGGAAAGATGAGCAGTTCTTC. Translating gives CSVAGTLRTGKDEQFF.

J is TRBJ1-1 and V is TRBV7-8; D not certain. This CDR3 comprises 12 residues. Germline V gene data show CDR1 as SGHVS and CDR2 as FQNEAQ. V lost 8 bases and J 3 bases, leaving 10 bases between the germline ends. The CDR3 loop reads CASGRGYTEAFF. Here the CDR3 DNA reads TGTGCCAGCGGTCGCGGCTACACTGAAGCTTTCTTT.

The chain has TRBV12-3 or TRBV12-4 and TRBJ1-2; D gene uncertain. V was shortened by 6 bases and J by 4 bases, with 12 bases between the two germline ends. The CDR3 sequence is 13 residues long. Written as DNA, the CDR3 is TGTGCCAGCAGCCATGCGGGGTCCTATGGCTACACCTTC. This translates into CASSHAGSYGYTF.

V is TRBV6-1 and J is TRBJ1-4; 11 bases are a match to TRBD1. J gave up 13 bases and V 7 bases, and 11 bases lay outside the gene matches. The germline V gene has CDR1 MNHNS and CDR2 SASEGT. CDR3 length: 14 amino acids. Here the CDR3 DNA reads TGTGCCAGCACAAGGACAGGGGGCAAAGAGATACTGTTTTTT. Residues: CASTRTGGKEILFF.

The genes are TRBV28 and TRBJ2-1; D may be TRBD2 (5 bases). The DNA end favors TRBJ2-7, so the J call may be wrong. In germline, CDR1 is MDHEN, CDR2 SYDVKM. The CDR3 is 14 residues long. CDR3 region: CASSLLGVSYEQYF. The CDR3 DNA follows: TGTGCCAGCAGTTTACTCGGGGTGAGCTACGAGCAGTACTTC.

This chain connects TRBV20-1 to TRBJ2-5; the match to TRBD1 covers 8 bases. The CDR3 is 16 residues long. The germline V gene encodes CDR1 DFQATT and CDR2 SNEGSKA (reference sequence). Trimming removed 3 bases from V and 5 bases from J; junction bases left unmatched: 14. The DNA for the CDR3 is TGCAGTGCTAGGGGAGATGGACAGGGCTCTTGGGAGACCCAGTACTTC. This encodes CSARGDGQGSWETQYF.

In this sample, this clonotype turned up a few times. CDR3 nucleotides: TGTGCCAGCAGTCCTTGGGACAGGGGAGCCATTAATCAGCCCCAGCATTTT. The encoded protein is CASSPWDRGAINQPQHF. J is TRBJ1-5 and V is TRBV28; the match to TRBD1 covers 10 bases. This CDR3 is built from 17 residues. The V and J ends lost 5 bases and 4 bases, in that order; junction bases with no gene match: 11. Germline assignment: CDR1 MDHEN and CDR2 SYDVKM. Variable domain in full (rest from reference TRBV28 and TRBJ1-5): DVKVTQSSRYLVKRTGEKVFLECVQDMDHENMFWYRQDPGLGLRLIYFSYDVKMKEKGDIPEGYSVSREKKERFSLILESASTNQTSMYLCASSPWDRGAINQPQHFGDGTRLSIL.

CDR3 DNA sequence: TGTGCCAGCAGCTTTACAGGGGGCGATTCACCCCTCCACTTT. It is translated as CASSFTGGDSPLHF. The chain uses TRBV7-2 and TRBJ1-6; 9 bases are a match to TRBD1. CDR3 length: 14 amino acids. The ends lost 3 bases at V and 8 bases at J; junction bases unmatched: 2. The germline gives CDR1 SGHTA, CDR2 FQGNSA.

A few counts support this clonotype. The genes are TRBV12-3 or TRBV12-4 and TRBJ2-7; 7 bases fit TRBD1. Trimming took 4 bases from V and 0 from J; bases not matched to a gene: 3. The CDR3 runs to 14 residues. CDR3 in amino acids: CASSWGQHSYEQYF. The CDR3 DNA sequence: TGTGCCAGCAGTTGGGGACAGCACTCCTACGAGCAGTACTTC.

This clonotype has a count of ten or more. The CDR3 region is CSAVDPLGYNEQFF. The CDR3 bases are TGCAGTGCTGTGGACCCCCTCGGTTACAATGAGCAGTTCTTC. The chain recombines TRBV20-1 with TRBJ2-1; D gene unclear. V was clipped by 5 bases and J by 4 bases, with 15 bases between them. The CDR3 has 14 residues. CDR1 DFQATT and CDR2 SNEGSKA come from the germline V gene (reference sequence).

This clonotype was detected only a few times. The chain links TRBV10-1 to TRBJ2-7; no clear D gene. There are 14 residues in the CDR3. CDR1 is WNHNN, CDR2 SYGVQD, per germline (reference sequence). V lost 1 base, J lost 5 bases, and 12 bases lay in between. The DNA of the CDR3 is TGCGCCAGCAGTGAGTGGCTTATTGGGGACGAGCAGTACTTC. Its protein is CASSEWLIGDEQYF.

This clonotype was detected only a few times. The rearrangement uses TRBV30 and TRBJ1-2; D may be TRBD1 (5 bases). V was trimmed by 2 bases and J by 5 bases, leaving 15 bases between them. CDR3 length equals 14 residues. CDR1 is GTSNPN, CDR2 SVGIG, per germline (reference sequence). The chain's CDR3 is CAWSTRAWGYGYTF. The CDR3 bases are TGTGCCTGGAGTACCCGGGCCTGGGGGTATGGCTACACCTTC. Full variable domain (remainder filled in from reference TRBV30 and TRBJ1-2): SQTIHQWPATLVQPVGSPLSLECTVEGTSNPNLYWYRQAAGRGLQLLFYSVGIGQISSEVPQNLSASRPQDRQFILSSKKLLLSDSGFYLCAWSTRAWGYGYTFGSGTRLTVV.

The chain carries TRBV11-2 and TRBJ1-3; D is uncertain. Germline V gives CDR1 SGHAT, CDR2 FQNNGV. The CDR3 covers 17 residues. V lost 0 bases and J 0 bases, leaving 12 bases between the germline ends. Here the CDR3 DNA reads TGTGCCAGCAGCTTAGAAGGCGGAGGGAACTCTGGAAACACCATATATTTT. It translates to CASSLEGGGNSGNTIYF.

Here the CDR3 DNA reads TGTGCCAGCAGTTACTCTGAGCGTCCGGAGACCCAGTACTTC. Translation gives CASSYSERPETQYF. J is TRBJ2-5 and V is TRBV6-6, with D uncertain. The CDR3 is made up of 14 amino acids. Deletions cut 0 bases from V and 5 bases from J, with 10 bases between. CDR1 and CDR2 (germline): MNHNY, SVGAGI (reference sequence).

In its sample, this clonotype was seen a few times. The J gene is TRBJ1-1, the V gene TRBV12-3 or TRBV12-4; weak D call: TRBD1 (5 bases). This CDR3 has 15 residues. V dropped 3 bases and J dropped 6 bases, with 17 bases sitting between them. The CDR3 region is CASSFFPGRKAEAFF. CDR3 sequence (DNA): TGTGCCAGCAGTTTCTTTCCGGGACGGAAGGCTGAAGCTTTCTTT.

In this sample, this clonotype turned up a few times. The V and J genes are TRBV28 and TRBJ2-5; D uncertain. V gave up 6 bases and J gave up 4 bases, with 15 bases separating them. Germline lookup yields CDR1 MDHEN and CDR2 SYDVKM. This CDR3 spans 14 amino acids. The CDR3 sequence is CASSSPSIVETQYF. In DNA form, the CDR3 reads TGTGCCAGCAGCTCGCCAAGCATCGTAGAGACCCAGTACTTC.

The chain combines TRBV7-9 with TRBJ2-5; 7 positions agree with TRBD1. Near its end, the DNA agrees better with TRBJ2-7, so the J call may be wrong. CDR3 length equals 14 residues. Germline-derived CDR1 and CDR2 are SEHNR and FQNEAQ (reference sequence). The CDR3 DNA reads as TGTGCCAGCAGCCCCACGACAGGGACCTACGAGCAGTACTTC. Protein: CASSPTTGTYEQYF.